This T cell receptor (beta chain) was sequenced in a study of blood T cell repertoires in COVID-19. For the study at large: There were acute and convalescent COVID-19 samples, and they came from the United States, Italy and Spain.

Authors' data handling: Estimated nucleated cell counts came from reference gene primer amplification. Repertoires were generated with immunoSEQ multiplex PCR, while TCRdb's copy carries only in-frame clones and drops some. V, J and clone size are those of that table, while D and trimming were read from the DNA. The sample contains tens of thousands of clones, approximately 86% of which appear only once. With regard to this clone: The same CDR3 is also encoded by other DNA sequences in this sample.

This TCR was recovered from a woman of 80 years or more with acute or convalescent COVID-19. The sequencing sample was made of peripheral blood.

DNA of the CDR3: TGCGCCAGCAGCTCCCGGGACAGTAGCAATCAGCCCCAGCATTTT. Translating it yields CASSSRDSSNQPQHF. The chain is built from TRBV4-1 and TRBJ1-5; 7 nucleotides align to TRBD1. The germline CDR1 and CDR2 sequences are MGHRA and YSYEKL. The junction had 4 bases not matched to a gene; V was cut back by 5 bases and J by 0 bases. The CDR3 extends over 15 amino acids.